These 19 T cell receptor beta chains were all obtained from the same sample, sequenced in a study of T cells in Graves' hyperthyroidism and ophthalmopathy. The TCR beta CDR3 regions underwent amplification using RNA transcripts as the source. Researchers ran a first-round RT-PCR on the TCR CDR3 using the HTBI primer set. A single record per CDR3 protein comes from TCRdb applying MiXCR to the multiplex PCR reads. This sample carries around 440,000 distinct CDR3 sequences, about 15% of them seen once, and the ten largest clones take 7.7%. The sample was blood. The receptors derive from a woman aged 18-35 years with Graves' hyperthyroidism.

Many counts were recorded for this clonotype. CDR3 sequence reads: CASKRPSGGLETQYF. The CDR3 DNA sequence: TGTGCCAGCAAAAGACCCAGCGGGGGGCTGGAGACCCAGTACTTC. The chain is built from TRBV2 and TRBJ2-5; TRBD2 aligns across 9 bases. This CDR3 spans 15 amino acids. J gave up 5 bases and V 7 bases, and 11 bases lay outside the gene matches. In germline, CDR1 is SNHLY, CDR2 FYNNEI.

The table lists this clonotype with many counts. The DNA of the CDR3 is TGTGCCTGGAGTGGGGGCACCTATAGCAATCAGCCCCAGCATTTT. This translates into CAWSGGTYSNQPQHF. The V and J genes are TRBV30 and TRBJ1-5; maybe TRBD1 (5 bases). The CDR3 sequence is 15 residues long. V dropped 1 base and J dropped 0 bases, with 10 bases sitting between them. Germline V lookup: CDR1 GTSNPN, CDR2 SVGIG (reference sequence). Based on the CDR3 plus reference TRBV30 and TRBJ1-5, the full variable domain is SQTIHQWPATLVQPVGSPLSLECTVEGTSNPNLYWYRQAAGRGLQLLFYSVGIGQISSEVPQNLSASRPQDRQFILSSKKLLLSDSGFYLCAWSGGTYSNQPQHFGDGTRLSIL.

This clonotype was seen many times. V is TRBV30 and J is TRBJ1-3; no clear D gene. V shed 7 bases and J shed 4 bases, with 11 bases lying between them. CDR1 and CDR2 from the germline V gene are GTSNPN and SVGIG (reference sequence). The CDR3 spans 12 residues. The CDR3 loop reads CAYRGEGNTIYF. DNA of the CDR3: TGTGCCTACCGTGGGGAAGGAAACACCATATATTTT. The whole variable domain, filled in from reference TRBV30 and TRBJ1-3, reads SQTIHQWPATLVQPVGSPLSLECTVEGTSNPNLYWYRQAAGRGLQLLFYSVGIGQISSEVPQNLSASRPQDRQFILSSKKLLLSDSGFYLCAYRGEGNTIYFGEGSWLTVV.

This clonotype was recorded at least ten times. This chain joins TRBV2 and TRBJ1-1; tentatively, D is TRBD1 (6 bases). The CDR3 length is 12 residues. Germline loops: CDR1 SNHLY, CDR2 FYNNEI. V was shortened by 9 bases and J by 0 bases, with 8 bases between the two germline ends. This CDR3 reads CARGGMNTEAFF. The CDR3 region has the DNA TGTGCCAGAGGGGGGATGAACACTGAAGCTTTCTTT.

The chain uses TRBV14 and TRBJ2-5; tentatively, D is TRBD1 or TRBD2 (5 bases each). The CDR3 has 15 amino acids. Germline V CDR1 and CDR2: SGHDN, FVKESK. V lost 3 bases to trimming and J lost 5 bases, with 16 bases between them. The CDR3 protein is CASSHVGLGEETQYF. The DNA for the CDR3 is TGTGCCAGCAGCCATGTCGGCTTAGGGGAGGAGACCCAGTACTTC.

Ten or more counts support this clonotype. This rearrangement joins TRBV28 to TRBJ1-5; D is uncertain. The V gene lost 2 bases and the J gene lost 4 bases, with 9 bases spanning the gap. This CDR3 contains 14 residues. In germline, CDR1 is MDHEN, CDR2 SYDVKM. DNA for the CDR3: TGTGCCAGCAGTTTAAGGGTTACAAATCAGCCCCAGCATTTT. This sequence encodes CASSLRVTNQPQHF.

This clonotype was found many times. This sequence joins TRBV9 and TRBJ2-7, with TRBD1 identical over 9 bases. CDR1 is SGDLS and CDR2 is YYNGEE in the germline V gene. V gave up 4 bases and J gave up 1 base; unmatched junction bases: 6. CDR3 size: 15 residues. The CDR3, as DNA: TGTGCCAGCAGCTTCCGGGACAGGGTTTCCTACGAGCAGTACTTC. This sequence encodes CASSFRDRVSYEQYF.

This chain connects TRBV20-1 to TRBJ2-5; D remains unclear. V was shortened by 4 bases and J by 2 bases, with 17 bases between the two germline ends. CDR1 is DFQATT, CDR2 SNEGSKA, per germline (reference sequence). The CDR3 loop spans 15 amino acids. CDR3 in amino acids: CSAITPRTPQETQYF. DNA for the CDR3: TGCAGTGCTATCACCCCCCGCACCCCACAAGAGACCCAGTACTTC.

This chain links TRBV30 with TRBJ2-2, with D tentatively TRBD2 (7 bases). With 5 bases removed from V and 1 base from J, the gap between germline ends came to 29 bases. The CDR3 totals 20 residues. In germline, CDR1 is GTSNPN, CDR2 SVGIG (reference sequence). This CDR3 is CAWAPTPGQGSGMNTGELFF. In DNA form, the CDR3 reads TGTGCCTGGGCCCCTACACCGGGACAAGGGAGCGGGATGAACACCGGGGAGCTGTTTTTT.

This chain connects TRBV18 to TRBJ2-1; 8 positions match TRBD2. This CDR3 contains 15 residues. Germline V gives CDR1 KGHSH, CDR2 LQKENI. V lost 4 bases and J lost 9; bases outside the gene matches: 11. The CDR3 spells CASSLTSGRGSEQFF. The CDR3 region has the DNA TGTGCCAGCTCACTCACTAGCGGCCGAGGGAGTGAGCAGTTCTTC.

The V and J genes are TRBV9 and TRBJ1-6; 8 bases agree with TRBD1. The CDR3 consists of 15 residues. Germline assignment: CDR1 SGDLS and CDR2 YYNGEE. The J segment lost 9 bases and the V segment lost 4 bases, leaving 9 bases of the junction unmatched. The CDR3 sequence: CASSPYRGEGSPLHF. CDR3 nucleotides: TGTGCCAGCAGCCCCTACAGGGGGGAGGGTTCACCCCTCCACTTT.

Many counts were recorded for this clonotype. This chain uses TRBV20-1 with TRBJ1-6; no clear D gene. V gave up 6 bases and J gave up 0 bases, with 12 bases separating them. CDR1 is DFQATT, CDR2 SNEGSKA, per germline (reference sequence). The CDR3 has 15 amino acids. The CDR3 DNA follows: TGCAGTGCCTCGATGGGAAGCTCCTATAATTCACCCCTCCACTTT. It is translated as CSASMGSSYNSPLHF.

This clonotype was detected many times. The chain combines TRBV28 with TRBJ2-6; D not certain. V dropped 7 bases and J dropped 0 bases, with 7 bases sitting between them. The CDR3 totals 14 residues. Per the germline V gene, CDR1 is MDHEN and CDR2 is SYDVKM. This chain's CDR3 is CASKGNSGANVLTF. The CDR3 nucleotides are TGTGCCAGCAAAGGAAACTCTGGGGCCAACGTCCTGACTTTC.

This clonotype was seen ten or more times. The rearrangement uses TRBV11-2 and TRBJ2-3; D unclear. V was trimmed by 5 bases and J by 0 bases, leaving 12 bases between them. The CDR3 sequence is 15 residues long. CDR1 is SGHAT, CDR2 FQNNGV, per germline. The CDR3 DNA is TGTGCCAGCAGCCAACCGGGCCTTAGCACAGATACGCAGTATTTT. Translating it yields CASSQPGLSTDTQYF.

The V and J genes are TRBV9 and TRBJ2-7; weak D call: TRBD1 (5 bases). Germline V gene lookup returns CDR1 SGDLS and CDR2 YYNGEE. The CDR3 is 15 residues long. Trimming took 0 bases from V and 6 from J, leaving 16 bases between them. The CDR3 is CASSVADFLGPEQYF. DNA for the CDR3: TGTGCCAGCAGCGTAGCTGACTTTTTGGGGCCCGAGCAGTACTTC.

This clonotype was found many times. This chain connects TRBV28 to TRBJ1-4; possible D gene TRBD1, 6 bases. Per germline, CDR1 MDHEN and CDR2 SYDVKM. Trimming shortened V by 6 bases and J by 8 bases, and 13 bases separated the two germline ends. This CDR3 is 13 amino acids long. CDR3 sequence reads: CASRAGVGEKLFF. Written as DNA, the CDR3 is TGTGCCAGCAGAGCAGGGGTGGGCGAAAAACTGTTTTTT.

This clonotype was recorded many times. This sequence joins TRBV20-1 and TRBJ2-7; D is possibly TRBD1 or TRBD2 (6 bases each). CDR1 and CDR2 from the germline V gene are DFQATT and SNEGSKA (reference sequence). The CDR3 runs to 15 residues. Trimming shortened V by 3 bases and J by 3 bases, and 18 bases separated the two germline ends. The CDR3: CSARGGTLGDYEQYF. CDR3 coding DNA: TGCAGTGCTAGGGGGGGCACTCTGGGTGACTACGAGCAGTACTTC.

The chain couples TRBV7-3 to TRBJ2-6; D gene uncertain. V shed 4 bases and J shed 0 bases, with 16 bases lying between them. Germline loops: CDR1 SGHTA, CDR2 FQGTGA. The CDR3 has 18 residues. The CDR3 protein is CASSSLTGPVSGANVLTF. In nucleotides, the CDR3 is TGTGCCAGCAGCTCCTTGACTGGACCTGTCTCTGGGGCCAACGTCCTGACTTTC.

This clonotype was picked up a small number of times. This chain uses TRBV9 with TRBJ2-1; 7 bases are shared with TRBD2. The CDR3 consists of 17 residues. Germline CDR1 reads SGDLS; CDR2 reads YYNGEE. With 4 bases clipped from V and 4 bases from J, the junction kept 14 bases outside the gene matches. The CDR3, as DNA: TGTGCCAGCAGCCCCCGTGGGGTTACTAGCGTTTACAATGAGCAGTTCTTC. Translating gives CASSPRGVTSVYNEQFF.